These 16 T cell receptor beta chains originate from one sample sequenced in a study of T cell responses to AZD1222 COVID-19 vaccine. TCRdb keeps only in-frame clones here, not all; method: immunoSEQ multiplex PCR. This sample carries roughly 100,000 clones, 88% of them seen once, and the ten largest clones take around 9.1%. The source was peripheral blood, collected on day 0 of AZD1222 vaccination. The receptor set was obtained from an adult in good health.

V usage is TRBV28 and J usage is TRBJ1-3; D not certain. This CDR3 is 14 amino acids long. V lost 5 bases, J lost 3 bases, and 11 bases lay in between. The germline gives CDR1 MDHEN, CDR2 SYDVKM. CDR3 region: CASSTPWVGNTIYF. The CDR3 DNA sequence: TGTGCCAGCAGTACCCCATGGGTTGGAAACACCATATATTTT.

This chain joins TRBV7-3 and TRBJ2-3; D unclear. The CDR3 consists of 12 residues. Trimming left V 7 bases short and J 2 bases short, with 7 bases between. Looked up from germline, CDR1 is SGHTA and CDR2 is FQGTGA. The CDR3 nucleotides are TGTGCCAGCACCACTTACACAGATACGCAGTATTTT. Its translation is CASTTYTDTQYF.

The CDR3 sequence: CASRREFMNTEAFF. CDR3 sequence (DNA): TGTGCCAGTAGGCGGGAATTTATGAACACTGAAGCTTTCTTT. The chain recombines TRBV19 with TRBJ1-1, with D hard to call. Germline assignment: CDR1 LNHDA and CDR2 SQIVND (reference sequence). Trimming removed 6 bases from V and 0 bases from J, with 11 bases in between. The CDR3 is 14 residues long.

The chain carries TRBV2 and TRBJ2-3, with TRBD2 identical over 7 bases. This CDR3 is built from 15 residues. Trimming removed 6 bases from V and 3 bases from J; junction bases left unmatched: 9. From germline, CDR1 is SNHLY and CDR2 FYNNEI. The CDR3 DNA reads as TGTGCCAGCAGACCCCCGGGAGCGGGGACAGATACGCAGTATTTT. Protein sequence: CASRPPGAGTDTQYF.

This clone showed up just a few times. The chain is built from TRBV21-1 and TRBJ2-1; the tabulated D call, TRBD2, remains unverified against the DNA. TRBV21-1 is designated a pseudogene. The CDR3 extends over 15 amino acids. CDR3 protein: CASSKGGLAVNEQFF. The CDR3 coding sequence is TGTGCCAGCAGCAAAGGGGGACTAGCGGTCAATGAGCAGTTCTTC.

The chain carries TRBV13 and TRBJ1-4; unclear D gene. The CDR3 sequence is 13 residues long. V was shortened by 3 bases and J by 3 bases, with 5 bases between the two germline ends. CDR1 and CDR2 from the germline V gene are PRHDT and FYEKMQ (reference sequence). The CDR3 spells CASSFQANEKLFF. In DNA form, the CDR3 reads TGTGCCAGCAGCTTCCAAGCTAATGAAAAACTGTTTTTT.

This clone was seen only once. The V call is TRBV10-3, the J call TRBJ1-4, with TRBD1 as a possible D gene (6 bases). Trimming took 2 bases from V and 8 from J, leaving 15 bases between them. The CDR3 sequence is 15 residues long. Germline CDR1 and CDR2: ENHRY and SYGVKD. The CDR3 coding sequence is TGTGCCATCAGTGAGAACCTAGGCAGGGGCGAAAAACTGTTTTTT. Residues: CAISENLGRGEKLFF.

The CDR3 protein is CASSQTGLAAHNEQFF. The CDR3 DNA follows: TGTGCCAGCAGCCAAACCGGACTAGCGGCCCACAATGAGCAGTTCTTC. The chain carries TRBV3-1 (or the pseudogene TRBV3-2) and TRBJ2-1; TRBD2 matches 10 bases. J lost 5 bases, V lost 2 bases, and 6 bases had no gene match. This CDR3 region has 16 residues. The germline gives CDR1 LGHDT, CDR2 YNNKEL (reference sequence).

The CDR3 is CASSQRENSPLHF. In DNA, the CDR3 is TGTGCCAGCAGTCAAAGGGAGAATTCACCCCTCCACTTT. The rearrangement uses TRBV27 and TRBJ1-6; the D is unclear. Germline V gene sequence: CDR1 MNHEY, CDR2 SMNVEV (reference sequence). V lost 5 bases and J 7 bases, leaving 9 bases between the germline ends. The CDR3 is 13 residues long.

The chain combines TRBV6-8 with TRBJ2-3; TRBD2 matches at 11 bases. J lost 3 bases, V lost 6 bases, and 8 bases had no gene match. This CDR3 is 16 amino acids long. CDR1 is MNHGY, CDR2 SAAAGT, per germline. The CDR3 DNA reads as TGTGCCAGCAGACACCCGATAGCGGGAGGGACAGATACGCAGTATTTT. Residues: CASRHPIAGGTDTQYF.

The chain has TRBV12-3 or TRBV12-4 and TRBJ2-7; D gene uncertain. The V and J ends lost 3 bases and 3 bases respectively, with 6 bases between them. CDR3 length equals 12 residues. The CDR3 region has the DNA TGTGCCAGCAGTTTGACGAGCTACGAGCAGTACTTC. Protein sequence: CASSLTSYEQYF.

The chain has TRBV5-1 and TRBJ1-6, with D perhaps matching TRBD1 (5 bases). Germline CDR1 reads SGHRS; CDR2 reads YFSETQ. V lost 4 bases, J lost 7 bases, and 12 bases lay in between. CDR3 length equals 14 residues. CDR3 sequence reads: CASSAGTINSPLHF. In DNA, the CDR3 is TGCGCCAGCAGCGCCGGGACGATAAATTCACCCCTCCACTTT.

This rearrangement joins TRBV30 to TRBJ1-4, with no clear D. The CDR3 has 15 amino acids. CDR1 GTSNPN and CDR2 SVGIG come from the germline V gene (reference sequence). V lost 3 bases, J lost 2 bases, and 13 bases lay in between. The CDR3 protein is CAWRAVGLTNEKLFF. The CDR3 coding sequence is TGTGCCTGGAGGGCGGTGGGCTTGACTAATGAAAAACTGTTTTTT.

This clone was observed a single time. This sequence joins TRBV21-1 and TRBJ2-1; the DNA was not used to check the table's D call, TRBD2. TRBV21-1 is reported as a pseudogene. CDR3 length: 18 amino acids. The CDR3 is CASSKAWDSSSSYNEQFF. The CDR3 nucleotides are TGTGCCAGCAGCAAAGCTTGGGACTCCTCGAGCTCCTACAATGAGCAGTTCTTC.

This rearrangement joins TRBV4-2 to TRBJ1-1, with D possibly TRBD1 on 5 matching bases. CDR1 is LGHNA, CDR2 YNFKEQ, per germline. The CDR3 contains 14 residues. The V gene lost 2 bases and the J gene lost 5 bases, with 12 bases spanning the gap. The CDR3, as DNA: TGTGCCAGCAGCCAATGGGCGGGGGAGACTGAAGCTTTCTTT. It is translated as CASSQWAGETEAFF.

The genes are TRBV30 and TRBJ2-7; 11 bases match TRBD2. Unmatched junction bases numbered 0, after V lost 8 bases and J lost 0 bases. Germline V gene data show CDR1 as GTSNPN and CDR2 as SVGIG (reference sequence). CDR3 length equals 12 residues. The CDR3 is CAGLAGSYEQYF. The CDR3 nucleotides read TGTGCCGGACTAGCGGGCTCCTACGAGCAGTACTTC.